The rows below give T cell receptor beta chains drawn from one sample of a study of regulatory T cells in long-lasting Graves disease. Each CDR3 protein is one row after TCRdb ran MiXCR on the multiplex PCR reads. Of 400,000 to 500,000 distinct CDR3 sequences listed, roughly 23% are singletons. The sequenced sample was peripheral blood mononuclear cells (PBMCs), obtained when the disease was refractory, from a patient treated with antithyroid drugs. The receptors were sampled from a female donor with Graves disease. CDR3s include the opening cysteine and the closing phenylalanine or tryptophan. The order of the fields is CDR3 protein, CDR3 DNA, clone size, J gene, V gene, D gene. The D gene is left open where the match is weak. The size of a clone is reported for some rows only, either as once, few or many, or as a class for expanded clones.

CASSLDPGFNSYF | TGTGCCAGCAGCTTAGATCCCGGCTTCAACAGTTACTTC | many | TRBJ2-5 | TRBV11-2 | NA
CAIHAGQNTGELFF | TGTGCCATCCATGCGGGACAGAACACCGGGGAGCTGTTTTTT | NA | TRBJ2-2 | TRBV6-1 | NA
CATRGPAQGGGETQYF | TGTGCCACCAGGGGTCCGGCGCAGGGTGGAGGAGAGACCCAGTACTTC | many | TRBJ2-5 | TRBV15 | NA
CASSDGTAVKDGYTF | TGTGCCAGCAGTGACGGGACGGCGGTAAAGGATGGCTACACCTTC | many | TRBJ1-2 | TRBV2 | NA
CASSLRVAIAEANVLTF | TGTGCCAGCAGCCTCCGTGTAGCGATAGCCGAGGCCAACGTCCTGACTTTC | NA | TRBJ2-6 | TRBV7-2 | NA
CASSIHGSGANVLTF | TGTGCCAGTAGTATTCACGGGTCTGGGGCCAACGTCCTGACTTTC | few | TRBJ2-6 | TRBV19 | NA
CSAALTGTDLYEQYF | TGCAGTGCTGCTTTGACCGGGACAGACCTCTACGAGCAGTACTTC | many | TRBJ2-7 | TRBV20-1 | TRBD1
CASSSTEVLNTEAFF | TGCGCCAGCAGCTCTACTGAGGTACTGAACACTGAAGCTTTCTTT | NA | TRBJ1-1 | TRBV5-1 | NA
CASKITVGTSGYEQYF | TGTGCCAGCAAAATAACAGTCGGGACTAGCGGTTACGAGCAGTACTTC | many | TRBJ2-7 | TRBV2 | TRBD2
CASSSNRQVLKNIQYF | TGTGCCAGCAGTTCCAACCGACAGGTTCTCAAAAACATTCAGTACTTC | many | TRBJ2-4 | TRBV28 | NA
CASSRGENTQYF | TGTGCCAGCAGCAGGGGGGAGAATACGCAGTATTTT | NA | TRBJ2-3 | TRBV11-3 | NA
CSARGKNLAKNIQYF | TGCAGTGCTAGAGGGAAGAACTTAGCCAAAAACATTCAGTACTTC | many | TRBJ2-4 | TRBV20-1 | NA
CASRELGQSPNYGYTF | TGTGCCAGCAGAGAATTAGGACAGAGCCCTAACTATGGCTACACCTTC | NA | TRBJ1-2 | TRBV27 | NA
CASSAARNFYGYTF | TGTGCCAGCAGTGCCGCCAGAAACTTCTATGGCTACACCTTC | many | TRBJ1-2 | TRBV2 | NA
CASSLRDSLTDTQYF | TGTGCCAGCAGTTTGCGGGACTCCCTCACAGATACGCAGTATTTT | NA | TRBJ2-3 | TRBV28 | NA
CASSLSGTGKTYEQYF | TGTGCCAGCAGTTTGTCGGGGACAGGGAAAACGTACGAGCAGTACTTC | many | TRBJ2-7 | TRBV28 | TRBD1
CSVSLEGETQYF | TGCAGCGTTTCCTTGGAGGGGGAGACCCAGTACTTC | few | TRBJ2-5 | TRBV29-1 | NA
CASSPRQGHGYTF | TGTGCCAGCAGCCCAAGACAGGGACATGGCTACACCTTC | many | TRBJ1-2 | TRBV3-1 | TRBD1